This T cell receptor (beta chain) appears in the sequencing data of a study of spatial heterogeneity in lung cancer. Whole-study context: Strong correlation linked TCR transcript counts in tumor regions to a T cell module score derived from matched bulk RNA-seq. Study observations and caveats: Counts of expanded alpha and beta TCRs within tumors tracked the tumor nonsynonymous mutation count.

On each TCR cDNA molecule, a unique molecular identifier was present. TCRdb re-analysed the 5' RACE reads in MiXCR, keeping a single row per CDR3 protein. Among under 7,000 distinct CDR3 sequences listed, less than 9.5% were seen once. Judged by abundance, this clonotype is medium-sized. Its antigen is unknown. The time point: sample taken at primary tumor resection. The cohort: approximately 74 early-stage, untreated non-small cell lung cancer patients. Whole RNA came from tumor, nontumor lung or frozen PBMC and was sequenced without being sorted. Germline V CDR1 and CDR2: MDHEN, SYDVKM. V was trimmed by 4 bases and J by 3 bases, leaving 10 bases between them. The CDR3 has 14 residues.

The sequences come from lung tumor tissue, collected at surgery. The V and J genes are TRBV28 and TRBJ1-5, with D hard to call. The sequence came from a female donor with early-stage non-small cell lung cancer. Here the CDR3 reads CASSSIQSNQPQHF. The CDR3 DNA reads TGTGCCAGCAGTTCTATACAGTCCAATCAGCCCCAGCATTTT.